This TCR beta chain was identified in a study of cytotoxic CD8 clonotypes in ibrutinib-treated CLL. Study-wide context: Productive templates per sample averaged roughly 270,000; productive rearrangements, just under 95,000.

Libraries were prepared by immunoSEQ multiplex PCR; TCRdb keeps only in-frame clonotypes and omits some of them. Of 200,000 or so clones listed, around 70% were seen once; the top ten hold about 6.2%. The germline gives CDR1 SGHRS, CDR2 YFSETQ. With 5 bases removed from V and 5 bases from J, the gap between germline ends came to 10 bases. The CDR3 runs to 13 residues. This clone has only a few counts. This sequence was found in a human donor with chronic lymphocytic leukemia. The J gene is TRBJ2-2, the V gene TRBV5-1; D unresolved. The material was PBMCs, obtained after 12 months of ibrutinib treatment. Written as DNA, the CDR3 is TGCGCCAGCAGGGATAGAGCTACCGGGGAGCTGTTTTTT. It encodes CASRDRATGELFF.